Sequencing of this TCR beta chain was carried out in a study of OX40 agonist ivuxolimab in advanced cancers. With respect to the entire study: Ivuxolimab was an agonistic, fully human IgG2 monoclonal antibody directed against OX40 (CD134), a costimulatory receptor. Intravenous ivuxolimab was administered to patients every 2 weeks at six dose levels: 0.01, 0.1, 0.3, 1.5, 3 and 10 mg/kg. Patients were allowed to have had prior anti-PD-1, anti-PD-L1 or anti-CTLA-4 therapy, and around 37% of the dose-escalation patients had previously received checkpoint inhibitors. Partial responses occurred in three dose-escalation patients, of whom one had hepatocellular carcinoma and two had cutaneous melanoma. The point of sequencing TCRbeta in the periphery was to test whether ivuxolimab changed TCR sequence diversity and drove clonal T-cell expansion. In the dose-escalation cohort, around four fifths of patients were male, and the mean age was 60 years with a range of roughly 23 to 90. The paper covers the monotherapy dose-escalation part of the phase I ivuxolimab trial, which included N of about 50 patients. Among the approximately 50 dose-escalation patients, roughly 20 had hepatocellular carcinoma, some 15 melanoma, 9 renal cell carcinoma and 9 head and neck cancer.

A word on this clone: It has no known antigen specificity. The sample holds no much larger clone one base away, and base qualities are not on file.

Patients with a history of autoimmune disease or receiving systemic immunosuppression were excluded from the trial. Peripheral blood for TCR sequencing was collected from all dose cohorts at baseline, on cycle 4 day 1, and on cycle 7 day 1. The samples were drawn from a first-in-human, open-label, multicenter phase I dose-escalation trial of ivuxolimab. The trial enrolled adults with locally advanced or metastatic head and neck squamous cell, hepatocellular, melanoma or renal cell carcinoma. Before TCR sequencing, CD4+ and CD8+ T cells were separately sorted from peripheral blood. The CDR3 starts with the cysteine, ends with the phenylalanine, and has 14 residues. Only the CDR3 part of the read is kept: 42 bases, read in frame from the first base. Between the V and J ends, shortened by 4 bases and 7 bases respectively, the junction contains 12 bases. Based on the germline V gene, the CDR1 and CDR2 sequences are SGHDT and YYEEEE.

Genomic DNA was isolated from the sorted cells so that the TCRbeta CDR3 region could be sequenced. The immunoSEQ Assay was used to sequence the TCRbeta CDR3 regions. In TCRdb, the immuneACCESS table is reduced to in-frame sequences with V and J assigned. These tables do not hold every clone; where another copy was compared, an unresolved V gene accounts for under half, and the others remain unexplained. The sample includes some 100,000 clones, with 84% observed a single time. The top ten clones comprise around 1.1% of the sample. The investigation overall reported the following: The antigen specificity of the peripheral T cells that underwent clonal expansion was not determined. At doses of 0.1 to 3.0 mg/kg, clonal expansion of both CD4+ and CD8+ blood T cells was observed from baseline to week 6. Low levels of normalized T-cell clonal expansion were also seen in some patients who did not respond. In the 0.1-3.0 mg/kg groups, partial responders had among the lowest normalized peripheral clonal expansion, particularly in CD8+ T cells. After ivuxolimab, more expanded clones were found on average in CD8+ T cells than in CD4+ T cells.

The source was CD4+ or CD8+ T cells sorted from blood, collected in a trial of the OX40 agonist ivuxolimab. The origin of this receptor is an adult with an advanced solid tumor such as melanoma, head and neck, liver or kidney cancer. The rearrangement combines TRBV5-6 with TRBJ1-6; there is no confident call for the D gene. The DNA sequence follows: TGTGCCAGCAGCCTAGAAAGGGTAAATTCACCCCTCCACTTT. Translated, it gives CASSLERVNSPLHF.